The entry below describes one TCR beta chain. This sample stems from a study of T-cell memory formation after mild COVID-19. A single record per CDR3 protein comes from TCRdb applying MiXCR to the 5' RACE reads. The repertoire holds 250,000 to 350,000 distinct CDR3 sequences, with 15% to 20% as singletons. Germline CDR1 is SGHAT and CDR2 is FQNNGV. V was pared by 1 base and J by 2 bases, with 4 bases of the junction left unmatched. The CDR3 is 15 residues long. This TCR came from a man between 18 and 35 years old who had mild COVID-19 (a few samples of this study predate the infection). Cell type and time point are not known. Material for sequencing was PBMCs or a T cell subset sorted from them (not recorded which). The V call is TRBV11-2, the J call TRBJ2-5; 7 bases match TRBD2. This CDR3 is CASSLGTREQETQYF. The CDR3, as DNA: TGTGCCAGCAGCTTAGGGACTAGGGAACAAGAGACCCAGTACTTC.